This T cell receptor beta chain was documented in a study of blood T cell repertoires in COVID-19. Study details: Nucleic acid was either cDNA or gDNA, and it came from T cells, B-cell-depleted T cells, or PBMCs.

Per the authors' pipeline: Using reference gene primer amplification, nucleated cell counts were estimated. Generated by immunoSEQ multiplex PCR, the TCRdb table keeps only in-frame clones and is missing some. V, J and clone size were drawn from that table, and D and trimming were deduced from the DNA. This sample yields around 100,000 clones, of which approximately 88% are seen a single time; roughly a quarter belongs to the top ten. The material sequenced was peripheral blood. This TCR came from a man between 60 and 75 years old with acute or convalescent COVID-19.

CDR3 coding DNA: TGTGCCAGCAGTAGAACCAGCGCCCCGGGTGGGCAGCCCCAGCATTTT. As protein: CASSRTSAPGGQPQHF. This chain connects TRBV2 to TRBJ1-5; unclear D gene. CDR3 size: 16 residues. Germline-derived CDR1 and CDR2 are SNHLY and FYNNEI. The germline V and J ends were trimmed by 5 bases and 7 bases, with 21 bases remaining between them. The complete variable domain, with remaining parts taken from reference TRBV2 and TRBJ1-5, reads EPEVTQTPSHQVTQMGQEVILRCVPISNHLYFYWYRQILGQKVEFLVSFYNNEISEKSEIFDDQFSVERPDGSNFTLKIRSTKLEDSAMYFCASSRTSAPGGQPQHFGDGTRLSIL.